This is a list of T cell receptor beta chains from one sample in a study of shared clonotypes between healthy human individuals. Sequenced by immunoSEQ multiplex PCR; TCRdb stores in-frame clones only, minus some. The sample comprises 2 million to 2.5 million clones, 80% to 95% of which are singletons, and about 0.38% rests with the top ten. Input material: naive CD4+ T cells from PBMCs. All receptors derive from a man between 18 and 29 years old in good health. Some clones in this sample may be carry-over from other donors' samples. The CDR3 runs from the conserved cysteine through the conserved F or W. The order of the fields is D gene, clone size, V gene, J gene, CDR3 DNA, CDR3 protein. D genes are given only for firm matches. Clone size is shown for a subset of rows, as once, few, many or a class of expanded clone.

>TRBD2|.|TRBV29-1|TRBJ2-5
TGCAGCGTTGGGGGACTAGCGGGAGGAAGCGCAGAGACCCAGTACTTC
CSVGGLAGGSAETQYF
>.|.|TRBV30|TRBJ2-7
TGTGCCTGGAGTGCAGGGATCGGCGAGCAGTACTTC
CAWSAGIGEQYF
>.|.|TRBV15|TRBJ2-7
TGTGCCACCAGCAGAGATACAAGTGGCGAGCAGTACTTC
CATSRDTSGEQYF
>.|.|TRBV10-1|TRBJ2-2
TGCGCCAGCGCAAACACAGGGACCGGGGAGCTGTTTTTT
CASANTGTGELFF
>TRBD1|.|TRBV5-1|TRBJ1-2
TGCGCCAGCAGCACCGGACAGGGTACCTATGGCTACACCTTC
CASSTGQGTYGYTF
>.|.|TRBV7-9|TRBJ1-4
TGTGCCAGCAGCCGGTTCGGGGTGGGTAATGAAAAACTGTTTTTT
CASSRFGVGNEKLFF
>.|.|TRBV27|TRBJ1-5
TGTGCCAGCAGCCTAGGGGGAGGCCGCCAGCCCCAGCATTTT
CASSLGGGRQPQHF
>TRBD2|.|TRBV18|TRBJ2-1
TGTGCCAGCTCACCACCTGGGACTAGCGCCTACAATGAGCAGTTCTTC
CASSPPGTSAYNEQFF
>TRBD2|.|TRBV25-1|TRBJ2-5
TGTGCCACCACGTTTTTTATTGGTAGCGGGACCGTCCAAGAGACCCAGTACTTC
CATTFFIGSGTVQETQYF
>.|.|TRBV28|TRBJ1-2
TGTGCCAGCAGTTTAGGGTACGAAACTTATGGCTACACCTTC
CASSLGYETYGYTF
>.|.|TRBV7-2|TRBJ2-1
TGTGCCAGCAGTTTGACAGCCATTAGCTCCTACAATGAGCAGTTCTTC
CASSLTAISSYNEQFF
>TRBD1|few|TRBV5-1|TRBJ2-5
TGCGCCAGCAGCTCGGGACAGGAAGAGACCCAGTACTTC
CASSSGQEETQYF
>TRBD2|.|TRBV5-4|TRBJ2-1
TGTGCCAGCAGCCAAGGACTAGCGGGTAACAATGAGCAGTTCTTC
CASSQGLAGNNEQFF
>.|.|TRBV18|TRBJ2-1
TGTGCCAGCTCACCAACTAGGACCTACAATGAGCAGTTCTTC
CASSPTRTYNEQFF
>.|.|TRBV9|TRBJ2-5
TGTGCCAGCAGCGTTGAGGGGCGAGGTTTAGAGACCCAGTACTTC
CASSVEGRGLETQYF
>TRBD2|.|TRBV11-1|TRBJ2-1
TGTGCCAGCAGCTTAGGACTAGCGGAGTACAATGAGCAGTTCTTC
CASSLGLAEYNEQFF
>.|few|TRBV5-5|TRBJ1-2
TGTGCCAGCAGCCTGGGGGCAGGGAATTTCTATGGCTACACCTTC
CASSLGAGNFYGYTF
>TRBD2|.|TRBV5-1|TRBJ2-1
TGCGCCAGCAGCTTGTCTAGCGGGAATTCCTACAATGAGCAGTTCTTC
CASSLSSGNSYNEQFF
>.|few|TRBV28|TRBJ1-2
TGTGCCAGCAGTTTAACAAGCTATGGCTACACCTTC
CASSLTSYGYTF
>.|.|TRBV5-1|TRBJ2-1
TGCGCCAGCAGCCCGTTCTCGGGGAGCTCGTTGGGTGAGCAGTTCTTC
CASSPFSGSSLGEQFF
>TRBD1|.|TRBV28|TRBJ2-7
TGTGCCAGCAGAGGCGGCTCACAGGGGTTCTACGAGCAGTACTTC
CASRGGSQGFYEQYF
>.|.|TRBV9|TRBJ1-1
TGTGCCAGCAGCGAAGGGGCAGGGCATTTGAACACTGAAGCTTTCTTT
CASSEGAGHLNTEAFF
>TRBD2|.|TRBV19|TRBJ2-6
TGTGCCAGTACCCATGCGGGAGGCTCTGGGGCCAACGTCCTGACTTTC
CASTHAGGSGANVLTF
>TRBD2|.|TRBV18|TRBJ2-1
TGTGCCAGCTCAAACGGGCTAGCGGGATTGTCCTACAATGAGCAGTTCTTC
CASSNGLAGLSYNEQFF
>.|.|TRBV7-2|TRBJ1-4
TGTGCCAGCAGCCCCCAGGGTGAAAAACTGTTTTTT
CASSPQGEKLFF
>.|.|TRBV7-9|TRBJ1-4
TGTGCCAGCAGCCCCCCCGGGCCCGCAACTAATGAAAAACTGTTTTTT
CASSPPGPATNEKLFF
>TRBD1|.|TRBV28|TRBJ2-7
TGTGCCAGCAGTTCCAGGACAGGTCTTCAGCAGTACTTC
CASSSRTGLQQYF
>.|.|TRBV5-8|TRBJ2-3
TGTGCCAGCAGCTTGGATCCTCCCCCCACAGATACGCAGTATTTT
CASSLDPPPTDTQYF
>.|.|TRBV7-8|TRBJ1-5
TGTGCCAGCTCGGACTATAGCAATCAGCCCCAGCATTTT
CASSDYSNQPQHF
>.|.|TRBV5-4|TRBJ1-1
TGTGCCAGCAGCTTGGATCCTAACACTGAAGCTTTCTTT
CASSLDPNTEAFF
>.|.|TRBV7-8|TRBJ2-3
TGTGCCAGCAGCTTAGAGACTAGGGTTTTTTTTGATACGCAGTATTTT
CASSLETRVFFDTQYF
>.|.|TRBV18|TRBJ2-3
TGTGCCAGCTCACCGAACAGCAGGACAGATACGCAGTATTTT
CASSPNSRTDTQYF
>TRBD2|.|TRBV2|TRBJ2-3
TGTGCCAGCAGTGTGGGACTAGCAGGAGATACGCAGTATTTT
CASSVGLAGDTQYF
>.|.|TRBV27|TRBJ2-6
TGTGCCAGCAGTCCACCTCCGGAAGGGGCCAACGTCCTGACTTTC
CASSPPPEGANVLTF
>.|.|TRBV23-1|TRBJ2-7
TGCGCCAGCATCGACGAGCAGTACTTC
CASIDEQYF
>.|.|TRBV5-1|TRBJ1-6
TGCGCCAGCAGCTTGGACAGGGATGTGTCACCCCTCCACTTT
CASSLDRDVSPLHF
>.|.|TRBV7-2|TRBJ2-7
TGTGCCAGCAGCTTAAGCCCCACTGTTACCTACGAGCAGTACTTC
CASSLSPTVTYEQYF
>TRBD2|.|TRBV10-1|TRBJ2-7
TGCGCCAGCTCCAAAGCGGGGTCCTCCTACGAGCAGTACTTC
CASSKAGSSYEQYF
>.|.|TRBV11-1|TRBJ2-7
TGTGCCAGCAGCTTACGCGACAGAGGGACCGAGCAGTACTTC
CASSLRDRGTEQYF
>.|.|TRBV4-2|TRBJ2-2
TGTGCCAGCAGCCAAGACCTTTTCGGGACCGGGGAGCTGTTTTTT
CASSQDLFGTGELFF
>TRBD1|.|TRBV11-3|TRBJ2-3
TGTGCCAGCAGCACTGGGACAGGGCTGGATACGCAGTATTTT
CASSTGTGLDTQYF
>.|.|TRBV28|TRBJ1-2
TGTGCCAGCAGTAAGGCGGCCTATGGCTACACCTTC
CASSKAAYGYTF
>.|few|TRBV6-1|TRBJ1-5
TGTGCCGACACCAATCAGACGTGGAATCAGCCCCAGCATTTT
CADTNQTWNQPQHF
>TRBD2|.|TRBV29-1|TRBJ2-1
TGCAGCGTTGAAGAAAGCGGGAGGGGACAGTTCTTC
CSVEESGRGQFF
>TRBD1|.|TRBV10-3|TRBJ2-1
TGTGCCATCAGTCGAAAGAGGACAGGGGGCAAGGCTGTCGGGAATGAGCAGTTCTTC
CAISRKRTGGKAVGNEQFF
>.|.|TRBV10-1|TRBJ2-1
TGCGCCAGCAGCGACGACAATGAGCAGTTCTTC
CASSDDNEQFF
>TRBD2|.|TRBV7-3|TRBJ2-1
TGTGCCAGCAGCTATCGACTAGCGCGGGGGGTTGTTGAGCAGTTCTTC
CASSYRLARGVVEQFF
>.|.|TRBV27|TRBJ1-2
TGTGCCAGCAGCCGGGCAGGGGTCAACTATGGCTACACCTTC
CASSRAGVNYGYTF
>TRBD1|.|TRBV6-5|TRBJ1-2
TGTGCCAGCAGCCCCGACAGGGGCAGTGGCTACACCTTC
CASSPDRGSGYTF
>.|.|TRBV29-1|TRBJ2-5
TGCAGCGTTGCAGGGACGGAACAAGAGACCCAGTACTTC
CSVAGTEQETQYF
>TRBD2|.|TRBV5-4|TRBJ2-2
TGTGCCAGCAGCTCCCCCGCGGGAGGGCTGGTCACCGGGGAGCTGTTTTTT
CASSSPAGGLVTGELFF
>.|.|TRBV27|TRBJ2-7
TGTGCCAGCAGTCAATCCGTTCGGACGAGGGCCTACGAGCAGTACTTC
CASSQSVRTRAYEQYF
>.|.|TRBV28|TRBJ2-5
TGTGCCAGCCGGCCAGCGACAGAGGTGGCCCAGTACTTC
CASRPATEVAQYF